This T cell receptor beta chain was observed in a study of beta chain features in type 1 diabetes. Overall study findings and caveats: Fewer junction insertions and more nucleotide deletions appeared in type 1 diabetes patients.

Reverse transcription of all isolated RNA meant that expressed TCRB transcripts were sequenced. About 3.7 million reads per sample were averaged for naive, central memory and regulatory samples. The protocol was immunoSEQ multiplex PCR, while the TCRdb copy is restricted to in-frame clones and leaves out a portion. The sample yields around 310,000 clones, approximately 11% seen once. The table lists this clone with a few counts. Its antigen is currently unknown. CDR3 length: 15 residues. Germline loops: CDR1 MDHEN, CDR2 SYDVKM. V lost 6 bases, J lost 0 bases, and 6 bases stayed unmatched. Sequenced sample: naive CD4+ T cells from blood. This sequence was found in a woman aged 25 to 45 in good health. The chain recombines TRBV28 with TRBJ2-5, with TRBD1 matching over 8 bases. The CDR3 DNA follows: TGTGCCAGCAGCCTCGACAGGGGAAACCAAGAGACCCAGTACTTC. Its protein is CASSLDRGNQETQYF.